Listed below are T cell receptor beta chains from one sample, sequenced in a study of regulatory T cells in long-lasting Graves disease. MiXCR, applied by TCRdb to the multiplex PCR reads, yields one record per CDR3 protein. The sample has hundreds of thousands of distinct CDR3 sequences; roughly 15% are singletons. The sample was also reused in another study, on T cells in Graves' hyperthyroidism and ophthalmopathy.

This sample comprised peripheral blood mononuclear cells (PBMCs), obtained at new diagnosis, from a patient treated with antithyroid drugs. These receptors all come from a young woman with Graves disease. Both conserved end residues are part of each CDR3. A D gene is named only where the DNA matches it firmly. Some rows mark clone size as missing; the rest say once, few, many or name a class of expanded clone.

V,size,D,J,CDR3,DNA
TRBV6-1,few,.,TRBJ2-7,CASRGGAQSDEQYF,TGTGCCAGCAGGGGGGGGGCGCAAAGCGACGAGCAGTACTTC
TRBV5-1,.,TRBD2,TRBJ2-1,CASMAGVSRNEQFF,TGCGCCAGCATGGCGGGAGTATCGCGCAATGAGCAGTTCTTC
TRBV12-3/TRBV12-4,few,TRBD2,TRBJ2-6,CASRSGTSGIGTSGANVLTF,TGTGCCAGCAGGTCCGGGACTAGCGGGATTGGGACCTCTGGGGCCAACGTCCTGACTTTC
TRBV28,.,TRBD1,TRBJ2-7,CASRYRGLLNEQYF,TGTGCCAGCAGATACAGGGGGCTCCTTAACGAGCAGTACTTC
TRBV24-1,few,.,TRBJ2-7,CATSDAGTAYEQYF,TGTGCCACCAGTGATGCCGGGACTGCCTACGAGCAGTACTTC
TRBV3-1,few,TRBD2,TRBJ2-1,CASSGLEAYNEQFF,TGTGCCAGCTCCGGACTAGAAGCCTACAATGAGCAGTTCTTC
TRBV29-1,.,.,TRBJ2-1,CSVVDADYNEQFF,TGCAGCGTTGTTGACGCAGATTACAATGAGCAGTTCTTC
TRBV28,.,.,TRBJ1-5,CASFTRGSQPRHF,TGTGCCAGCTTTACGAGGGGGAGCCAGCCCCGGCATTTT
TRBV10-3,many,.,TRBJ1-2,CAISDRVLYGYTF,TGTGCCATCAGTGACAGGGTTCTATATGGCTACACCTTC
TRBV18,few,.,TRBJ2-1,CASSPTGLYNEQFF,TGTGCCAGCTCACCGACAGGTTTGTACAATGAGCAGTTCTTC